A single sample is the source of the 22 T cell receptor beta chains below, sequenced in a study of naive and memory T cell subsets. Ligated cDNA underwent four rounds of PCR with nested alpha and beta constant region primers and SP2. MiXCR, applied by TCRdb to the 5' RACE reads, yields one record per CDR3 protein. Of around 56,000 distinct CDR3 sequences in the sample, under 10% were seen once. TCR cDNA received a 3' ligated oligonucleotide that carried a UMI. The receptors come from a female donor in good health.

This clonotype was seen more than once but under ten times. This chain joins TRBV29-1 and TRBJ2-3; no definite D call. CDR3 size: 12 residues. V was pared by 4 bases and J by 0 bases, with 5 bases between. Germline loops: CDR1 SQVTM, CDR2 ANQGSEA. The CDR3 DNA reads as TGCAGCGTTGGGTCCAGCACAGATACGCAGTATTTT. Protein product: CSVGSSTDTQYF.

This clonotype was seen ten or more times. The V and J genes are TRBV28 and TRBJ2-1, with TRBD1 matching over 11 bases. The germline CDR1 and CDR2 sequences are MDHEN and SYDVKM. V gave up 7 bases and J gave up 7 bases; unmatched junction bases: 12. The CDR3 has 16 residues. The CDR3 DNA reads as TGTGCCAGCACCCCCGGAGGGACAGGGGGTAAAAATGAGCAGTTCTTC. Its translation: CASTPGGTGGKNEQFF.

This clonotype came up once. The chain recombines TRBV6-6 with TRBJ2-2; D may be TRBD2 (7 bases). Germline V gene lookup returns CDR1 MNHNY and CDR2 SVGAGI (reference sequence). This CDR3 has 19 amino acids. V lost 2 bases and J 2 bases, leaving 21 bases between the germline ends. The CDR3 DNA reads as TGTGCCAGCAGTTACCCAGGAGGGGCGGGGGCCGTTAACACCGGGGAGCTGTTTTTT. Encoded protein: CASSYPGGAGAVNTGELFF.

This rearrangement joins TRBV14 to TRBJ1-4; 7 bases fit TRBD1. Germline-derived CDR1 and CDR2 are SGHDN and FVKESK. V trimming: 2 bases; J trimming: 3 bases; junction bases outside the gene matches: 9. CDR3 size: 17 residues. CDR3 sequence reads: CASSQLLPGQPNEKLFF. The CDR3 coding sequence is TGTGCCAGCAGCCAATTACTTCCGGGACAGCCTAATGAAAAACTGTTTTTT.

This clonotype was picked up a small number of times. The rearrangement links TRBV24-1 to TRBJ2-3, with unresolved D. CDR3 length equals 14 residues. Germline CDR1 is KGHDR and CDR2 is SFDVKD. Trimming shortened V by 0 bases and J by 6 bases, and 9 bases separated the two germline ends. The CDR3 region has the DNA TGTGCCACCAGTGATTTGCCAGGCCGGGATACGCAGTATTTT. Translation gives CATSDLPGRDTQYF.

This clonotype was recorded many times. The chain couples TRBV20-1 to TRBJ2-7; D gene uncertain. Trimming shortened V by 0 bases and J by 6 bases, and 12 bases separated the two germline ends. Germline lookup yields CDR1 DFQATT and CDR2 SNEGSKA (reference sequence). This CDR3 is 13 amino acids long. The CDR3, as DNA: TGCAGTGCTAGAGATTGGGCCAGCCTCGAGCAGTACTTC. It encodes CSARDWASLEQYF.

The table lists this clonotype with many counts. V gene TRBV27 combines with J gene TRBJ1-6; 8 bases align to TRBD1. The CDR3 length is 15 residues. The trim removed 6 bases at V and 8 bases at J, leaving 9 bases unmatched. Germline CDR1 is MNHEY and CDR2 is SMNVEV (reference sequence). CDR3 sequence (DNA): TGTGCCAGCAGGAGGACAGGGTTAGCTGATTCACCCCTCCACTTT. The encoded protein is CASRRTGLADSPLHF.

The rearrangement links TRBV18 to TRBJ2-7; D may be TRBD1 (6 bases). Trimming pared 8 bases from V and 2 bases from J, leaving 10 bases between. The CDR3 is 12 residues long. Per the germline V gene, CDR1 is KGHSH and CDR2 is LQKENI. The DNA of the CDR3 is TGTGCCAGCACACAGGGAACCTACGAGCAGTACTTC. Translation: CASTQGTYEQYF.

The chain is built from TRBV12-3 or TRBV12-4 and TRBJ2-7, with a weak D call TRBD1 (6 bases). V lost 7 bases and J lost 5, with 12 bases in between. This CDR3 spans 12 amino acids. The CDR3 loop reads CASKYRADEQYF. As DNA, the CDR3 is TGTGCCAGCAAGTACAGGGCGGACGAGCAGTACTTC.

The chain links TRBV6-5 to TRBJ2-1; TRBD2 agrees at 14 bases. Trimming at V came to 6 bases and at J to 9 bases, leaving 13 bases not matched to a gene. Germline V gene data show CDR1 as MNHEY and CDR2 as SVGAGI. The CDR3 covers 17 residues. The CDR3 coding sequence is TGTGCCAGCAGATTCCATACCGGGACTAGCGGGGGAACTGAGCAGTTCTTC. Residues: CASRFHTGTSGGTEQFF.

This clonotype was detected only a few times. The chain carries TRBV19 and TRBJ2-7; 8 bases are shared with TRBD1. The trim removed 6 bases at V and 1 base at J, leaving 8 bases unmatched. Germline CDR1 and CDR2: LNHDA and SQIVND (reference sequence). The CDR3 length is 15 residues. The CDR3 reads CASRVQGASSYEQYF. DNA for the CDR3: TGTGCCAGTAGGGTCCAGGGGGCGTCATCCTACGAGCAGTACTTC.

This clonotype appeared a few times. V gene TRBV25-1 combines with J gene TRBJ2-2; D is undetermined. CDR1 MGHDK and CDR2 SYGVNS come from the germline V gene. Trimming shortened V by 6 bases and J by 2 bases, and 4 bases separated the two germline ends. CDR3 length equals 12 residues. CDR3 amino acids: CASRVNTGELFF. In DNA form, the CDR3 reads TGTGCCAGCAGGGTAAACACCGGGGAGCTGTTTTTT.

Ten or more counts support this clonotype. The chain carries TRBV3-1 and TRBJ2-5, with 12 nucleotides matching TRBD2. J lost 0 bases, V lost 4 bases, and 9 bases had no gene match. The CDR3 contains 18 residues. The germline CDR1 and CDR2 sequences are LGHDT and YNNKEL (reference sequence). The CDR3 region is CASSPMITSGGYQETQYF. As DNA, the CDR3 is TGTGCCAGCAGCCCCATGATAACTAGCGGGGGGTACCAAGAGACCCAGTACTTC.

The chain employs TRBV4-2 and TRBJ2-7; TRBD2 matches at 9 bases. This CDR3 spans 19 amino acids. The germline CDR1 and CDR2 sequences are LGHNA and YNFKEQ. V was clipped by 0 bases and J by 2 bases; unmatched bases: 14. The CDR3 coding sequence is TGTGCCAGCAGCCAAGATCCCAGCGGGGGGACTTCTTGTCCCTACGAGCAGTACTTC. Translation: CASSQDPSGGTSCPYEQYF.

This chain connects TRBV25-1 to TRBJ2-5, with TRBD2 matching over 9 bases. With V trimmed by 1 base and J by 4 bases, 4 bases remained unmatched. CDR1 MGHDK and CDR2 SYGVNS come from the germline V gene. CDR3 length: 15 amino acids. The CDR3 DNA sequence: TGTGCCAGCAGTGAATTCGGCGGGGGGGTAGAGACCCAGTACTTC. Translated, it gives CASSEFGGGVETQYF. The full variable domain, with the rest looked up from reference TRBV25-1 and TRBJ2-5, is EADIYQTPRYLVIGTGKKITLECSQTMGHDKMYWYQQDPGMELHLIHYSYGVNSTEKGDLSSESTVSRIRTEHFPLTLESARPSHTSQYLCASSEFGGGVETQYFGPGTRLLVL.

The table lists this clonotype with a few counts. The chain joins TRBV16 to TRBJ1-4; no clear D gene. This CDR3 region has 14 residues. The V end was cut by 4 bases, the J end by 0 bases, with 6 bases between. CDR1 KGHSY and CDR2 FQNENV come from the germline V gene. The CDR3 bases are TGTGCCAGCAGCCCCGGTGCAACTAATGAAAAACTGTTTTTT. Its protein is CASSPGATNEKLFF.

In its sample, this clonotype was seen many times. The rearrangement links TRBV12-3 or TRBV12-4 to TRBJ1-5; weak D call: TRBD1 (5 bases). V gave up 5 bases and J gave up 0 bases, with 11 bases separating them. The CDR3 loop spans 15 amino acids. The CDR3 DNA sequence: TGTGCCAGCAGTCCCGACAGTTTTAGCAATCAGCCCCAGCATTTT. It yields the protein CASSPDSFSNQPQHF.

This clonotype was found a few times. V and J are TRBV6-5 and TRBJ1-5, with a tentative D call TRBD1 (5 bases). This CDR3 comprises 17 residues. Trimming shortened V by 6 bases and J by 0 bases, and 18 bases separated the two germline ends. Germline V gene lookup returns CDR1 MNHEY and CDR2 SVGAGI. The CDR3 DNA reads TGTGCCAGCAGCCCCACCTTAAGGGGCATTAGCAATCAGCCCCAGCATTTT. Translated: CASSPTLRGISNQPQHF.

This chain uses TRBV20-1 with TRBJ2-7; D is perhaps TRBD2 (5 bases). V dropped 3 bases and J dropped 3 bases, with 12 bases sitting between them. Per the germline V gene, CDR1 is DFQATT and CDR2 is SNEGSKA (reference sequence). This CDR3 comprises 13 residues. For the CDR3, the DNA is TGCAGTGCTAGTGGGCTAGCAGACTACGAGCAGTACTTC. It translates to CSASGLADYEQYF.

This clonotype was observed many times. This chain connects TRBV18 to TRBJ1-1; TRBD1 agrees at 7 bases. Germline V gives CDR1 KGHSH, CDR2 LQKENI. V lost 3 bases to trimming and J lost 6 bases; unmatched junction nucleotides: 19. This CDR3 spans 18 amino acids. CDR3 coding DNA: TGTGCCAGCTCACCGCTATTCGACAATTTTAACAGGGGTTCTGAAGCTTTCTTT. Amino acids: CASSPLFDNFNRGSEAFF.

Here the CDR3 DNA reads TGTGCCAGCAGTTACCGGGAGGGCCGAGGTGCAGATACGCAGTATTTT. This encodes CASSYREGRGADTQYF. The chain joins TRBV6-2 or TRBV6-3 to TRBJ2-3; 8 positions agree with TRBD2. V lost 2 bases, J lost 4 bases, and 8 bases stayed unmatched. From germline, CDR1 is MNHEY and CDR2 SVGEGT. The CDR3 loop spans 16 amino acids.

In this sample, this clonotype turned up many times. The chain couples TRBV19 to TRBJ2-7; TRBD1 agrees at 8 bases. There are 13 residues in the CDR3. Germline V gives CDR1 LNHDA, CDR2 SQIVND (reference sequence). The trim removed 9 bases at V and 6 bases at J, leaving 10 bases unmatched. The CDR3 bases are TGTGCCAGCTCCCAGGACAGGGCGTCCGAGCAGTACTTC. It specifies CASSQDRASEQYF.